This record concerns one T cell receptor (beta chain) sequence. The antigen is unknown. This sample was taken from a study of graft-versus-host responses after intestinal transplantation. V was clipped by 11 bases and J by 4 bases, with 17 bases between them. The CDR3 covers 13 residues. The germline V gene encodes CDR1 SNHLY and CDR2 FYNNEI. Produced via immunoSEQ multiplex PCR; TCRdb's table is partial and in-frame only. The repertoire holds about 86,000 clones, with about 87% as singletons. The chain uses TRBV2 and TRBJ1-2, with D perhaps matching TRBD1 (5 bases). This clonotype originated in a human donor who was the organ donor for an intestinal transplant. The sample in question was unstimulated CD4+ T cells sorted from spleen or lymph node cells, obtained before transplant. CDR3 residues: CASHLQGGYGYTF. The CDR3 region has the DNA TGTGCCTCCCACCTCCAGGGAGGCTATGGCTACACCTTC.